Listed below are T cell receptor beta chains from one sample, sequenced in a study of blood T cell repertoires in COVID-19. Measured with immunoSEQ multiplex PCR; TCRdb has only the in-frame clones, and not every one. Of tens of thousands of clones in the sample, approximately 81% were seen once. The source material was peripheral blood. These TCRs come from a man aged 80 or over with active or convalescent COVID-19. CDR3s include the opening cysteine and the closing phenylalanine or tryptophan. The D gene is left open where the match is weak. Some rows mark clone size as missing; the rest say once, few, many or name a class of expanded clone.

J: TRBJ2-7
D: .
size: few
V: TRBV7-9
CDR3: CASSLSGSPEQYF
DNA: TGTGCCAGCAGCTTATCAGGAAGCCCCGAGCAGTACTTC

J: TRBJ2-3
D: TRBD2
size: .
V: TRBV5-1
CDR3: CASSWTSAKGDTQYF
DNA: TGCGCCAGCAGCTGGACTAGCGCAAAAGGGGATACGCAGTATTTT

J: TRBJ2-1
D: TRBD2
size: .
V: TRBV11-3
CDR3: CASSRGLAGSDEQFF
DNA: TGTGCCAGCAGCCGAGGACTAGCGGGGAGCGATGAGCAGTTCTTC

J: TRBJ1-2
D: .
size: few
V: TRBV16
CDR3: CASSQSPRGYTF
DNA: TGTGCCAGCAGCCAATCACCGAGAGGCTACACCTTC

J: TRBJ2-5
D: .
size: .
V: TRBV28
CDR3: CASSPGQQETQYF
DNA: TGTGCCAGCAGCCCTGGACAGCAAGAGACCCAGTACTTC

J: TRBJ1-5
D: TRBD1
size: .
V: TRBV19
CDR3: CASISQGGQGSQPQHF
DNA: TGTGCCAGTATCTCGCAGGGGGGACAGGGATCTCAGCCCCAGCATTTT

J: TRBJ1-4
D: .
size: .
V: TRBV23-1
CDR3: CASSHSPRTEETATNEKLFF
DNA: TGCGCCAGCAGTCATTCCCCTCGGACAGAGGAAACTGCAACTAATGAAAAACTGTTTTTT

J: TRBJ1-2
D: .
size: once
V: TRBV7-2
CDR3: CASSLAATAGGYTF
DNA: TGTGCCAGCAGCTTAGCGGCGACCGCGGGTGGCTACACCTTC

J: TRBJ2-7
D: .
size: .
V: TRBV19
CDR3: CASSIVARTTYEQYF
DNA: TGTGCCAGTAGTATAGTGGCTAGGACTACCTACGAGCAGTACTTC

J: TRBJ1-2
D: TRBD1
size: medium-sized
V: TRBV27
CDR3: CASTKQTGDRGYTF
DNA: TGTGCCAGCACCAAACAGACAGGGGATCGTGGCTACACCTTC

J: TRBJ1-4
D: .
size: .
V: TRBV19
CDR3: CASSIGGTMGANEKLFF
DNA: TGTGCCAGTAGTATAGGCGGAACGATGGGAGCTAATGAAAAACTGTTTTTT

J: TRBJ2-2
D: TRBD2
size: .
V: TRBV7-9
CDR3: CASSLDRAGGFGTGELFF
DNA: TGTGCCAGCAGCTTAGATCGAGCGGGGGGTTTTGGCACCGGGGAGCTGTTTTTT

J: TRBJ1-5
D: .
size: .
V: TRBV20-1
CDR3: CSASRTSNQPQHF
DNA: TGCAGTGCTAGTCGGACAAGCAATCAGCCCCAGCATTTT

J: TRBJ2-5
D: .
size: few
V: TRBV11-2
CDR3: CASSPGHIKGETQYF
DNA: TGTGCCAGCAGCCCGGGACACATCAAGGGGGAGACCCAGTACTTC

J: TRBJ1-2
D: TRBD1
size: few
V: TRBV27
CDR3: CASSFPTRRGLYGYTF
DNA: TGTGCCAGCAGTTTCCCCACGAGGAGGGGGCTCTATGGCTACACCTTC

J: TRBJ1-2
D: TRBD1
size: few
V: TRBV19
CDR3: CASSTSTGDGDGYTF
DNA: TGTGCCAGTAGTACGTCGACAGGGGATGGTGATGGCTACACCTTC

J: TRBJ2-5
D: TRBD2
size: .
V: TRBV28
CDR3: CASRPSLAGGPQTQYF
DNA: TGTGCCAGCAGGCCGTCCCTAGCGGGGGGGCCTCAGACCCAGTACTTC

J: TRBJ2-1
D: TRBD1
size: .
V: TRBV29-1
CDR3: CSVGGQVAYNEQFF
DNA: TGCAGCGTTGGCGGACAGGTCGCCTACAATGAGCAGTTCTTC

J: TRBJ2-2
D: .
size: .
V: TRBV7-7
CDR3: CASSLASGELFF
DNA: TGTGCCAGCAGCTTAGCCTCCGGGGAGCTGTTTTTT

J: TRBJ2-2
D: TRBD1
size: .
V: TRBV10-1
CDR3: CASRSDRDSRGKGFLKTGELFF
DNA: TGCGCCAGCAGGTCCGACCGGGACAGTAGAGGTAAAGGGTTTTTGAAGACCGGGGAGCTGTTTTTT

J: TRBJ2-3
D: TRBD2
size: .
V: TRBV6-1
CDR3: CASSESTGGQDTQYF
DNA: TGTGCCAGCAGTGAGAGTACGGGGGGGCAAGATACGCAGTATTTT

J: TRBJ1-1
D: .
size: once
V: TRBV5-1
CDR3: CASSFQDTEAFF
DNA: TGCGCCAGCAGCTTTCAGGACACTGAAGCTTTCTTT

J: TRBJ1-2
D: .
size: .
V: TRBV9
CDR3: CASSAIRTGDYGYTF
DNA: TGTGCCAGCAGCGCCATACGGACGGGGGACTATGGCTACACCTTC

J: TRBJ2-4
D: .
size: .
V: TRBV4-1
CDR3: CASSQQGSWVAKNIQYF
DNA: TGCGCCAGCAGTCAACAGGGATCTTGGGTAGCCAAAAACATTCAGTACTTC

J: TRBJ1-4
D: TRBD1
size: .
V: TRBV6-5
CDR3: CASSRDREKLFF
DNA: TGTGCCAGCAGCCGGGACAGAGAAAAACTGTTTTTT

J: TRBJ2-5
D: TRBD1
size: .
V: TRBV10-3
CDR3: CAISDSGGDETQYF
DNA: TGTGCCATCAGTGACTCAGGGGGCGATGAGACCCAGTACTTC

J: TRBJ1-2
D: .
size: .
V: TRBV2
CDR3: CASSERVSYGYTF
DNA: TGTGCCAGCAGTGAACGAGTAAGCTATGGCTACACCTTC

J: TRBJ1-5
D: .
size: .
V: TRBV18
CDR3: CASSPQPPGDSNQPQHF
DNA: TGTGCCAGCTCACCCCAACCACCAGGGGATAGCAATCAGCCCCAGCATTTT

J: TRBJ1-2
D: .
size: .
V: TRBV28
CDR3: CASSYPRGYGYTF
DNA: TGTGCCAGCAGTTACCCTCGGGGCTATGGCTACACCTTC

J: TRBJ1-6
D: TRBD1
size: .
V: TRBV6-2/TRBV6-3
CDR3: CASSHHGTGDSPLHF
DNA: TGTGCCAGCAGTCACCACGGGACAGGGGATTCACCCCTCCACTTT

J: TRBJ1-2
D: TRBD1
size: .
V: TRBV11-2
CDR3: CASSLDRIYGYTF
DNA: TGTGCCAGCAGCCTGGACAGGATCTATGGCTACACCTTC

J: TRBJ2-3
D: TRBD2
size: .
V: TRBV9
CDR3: CASSISGGVSDTQYF
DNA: TGTGCCAGCAGCATTAGCGGGGGGGTATCAGATACGCAGTATTTT

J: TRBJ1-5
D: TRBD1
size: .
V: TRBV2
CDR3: CASSEGTGNQPQHF
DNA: TGTGCCAGCAGTGAGGGGACAGGGAATCAGCCCCAGCATTTT

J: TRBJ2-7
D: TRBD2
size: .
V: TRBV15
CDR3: CATSEGTSGGFEQYF
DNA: TGTGCCACCAGCGAGGGGACTAGCGGGGGGTTCGAGCAGTACTTC

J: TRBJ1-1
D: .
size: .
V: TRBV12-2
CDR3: CASRQGPRDKAFF
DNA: TGTGCAAGTCGCCAAGGACCCCGGGATAAAGCTTTCTTT

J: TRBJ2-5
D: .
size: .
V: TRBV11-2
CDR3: CASSLDVGGTETQYF
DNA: TGTGCCAGCAGCCTCGATGTCGGGGGTACAGAGACCCAGTACTTC

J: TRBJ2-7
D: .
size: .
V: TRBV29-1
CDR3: CSVGGRRGRPYEQYF
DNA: TGCAGCGTTGGGGGGAGACGGGGGAGACCCTACGAGCAGTACTTC

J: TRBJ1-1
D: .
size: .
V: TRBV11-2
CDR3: CASSLDEVGPSEAFF
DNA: TGTGCCAGCAGCTTAGATGAGGTTGGTCCGTCTGAAGCTTTCTTT

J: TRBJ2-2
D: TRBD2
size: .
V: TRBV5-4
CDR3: CASSPSGGQLAGELFF
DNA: TGTGCCAGCAGTCCCAGCGGGGGGCAACTCGCCGGGGAGCTGTTTTTT

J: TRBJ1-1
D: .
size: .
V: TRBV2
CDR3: CASSSHGRDTEAFF
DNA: TGTGCCAGCAGTTCTCACGGGAGGGACACTGAAGCTTTCTTT

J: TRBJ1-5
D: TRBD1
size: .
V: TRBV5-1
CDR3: CASSVTGNSNQPQHF
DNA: TGCGCCAGCAGCGTGACAGGGAATAGCAATCAGCCCCAGCATTTT

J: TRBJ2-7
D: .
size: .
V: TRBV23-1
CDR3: CASSPKPDRGGLADTTGEQYF
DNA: TGCGCCAGCAGTCCCAAGCCGGACAGGGGAGGACTAGCGGACACTACGGGGGAGCAGTACTTC

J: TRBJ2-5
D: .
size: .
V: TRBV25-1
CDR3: CASSESLGAPETQYF
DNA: TGTGCCAGCAGTGAATCTCTAGGGGCCCCAGAGACCCAGTACTTC

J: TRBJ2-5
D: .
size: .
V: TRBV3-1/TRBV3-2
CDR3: CASSPGQLRAQYF
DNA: TGTGCCAGCAGCCCAGGCCAGCTCAGGGCCCAGTACTTC

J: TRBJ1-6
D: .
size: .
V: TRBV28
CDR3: CASKNRASYNSPLHF
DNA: TGTGCCAGCAAGAACAGGGCCTCCTATAATTCACCCCTCCACTTT

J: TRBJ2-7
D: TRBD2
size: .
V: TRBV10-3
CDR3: CAISGLQRGRGYEQYF
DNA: TGTGCCATCAGTGGGCTCCAGCGGGGGCGCGGGTACGAGCAGTACTTC

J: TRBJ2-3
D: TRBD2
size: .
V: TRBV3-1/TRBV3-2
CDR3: CASRGGVGTDTQYF
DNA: TGTGCCAGCAGGGGGGGGGTCGGCACAGATACGCAGTATTTT

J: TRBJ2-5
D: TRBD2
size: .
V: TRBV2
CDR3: CASSDNGLAGLETQYF
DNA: TGTGCCAGCAGTGACAACGGACTAGCGGGGTTAGAGACCCAGTACTTC

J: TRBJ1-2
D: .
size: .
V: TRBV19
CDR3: CASSIQDKNYGYTF
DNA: TGTGCCAGTAGTATCCAGGACAAAAACTATGGCTACACCTTC

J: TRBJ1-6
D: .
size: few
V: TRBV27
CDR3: CASSLAGFDNSPLHF
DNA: TGTGCCAGCAGTTTAGCGGGGTTCGATAATTCACCCCTCCACTTT

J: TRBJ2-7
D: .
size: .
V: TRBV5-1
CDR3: CASSYLPGYLAYEQYF
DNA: TGCGCCAGCAGCTACCTTCCCGGGTATCTGGCCTACGAGCAGTACTTC

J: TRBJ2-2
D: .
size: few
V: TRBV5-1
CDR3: CASSLQPGNTGELFF
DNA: TGCGCCAGCAGCCTACAACCGGGGAACACCGGGGAGCTGTTTTTT

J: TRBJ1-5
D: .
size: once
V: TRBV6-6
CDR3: CASSYSPWGGNQPQHF
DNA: TGTGCCAGCAGTTACTCCCCGTGGGGGGGCAATCAGCCCCAGCATTTT

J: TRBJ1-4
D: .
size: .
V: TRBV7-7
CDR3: CASSRGNEKLFF
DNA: TGTGCCAGTTCGCGCGGGAATGAAAAACTGTTTTTT